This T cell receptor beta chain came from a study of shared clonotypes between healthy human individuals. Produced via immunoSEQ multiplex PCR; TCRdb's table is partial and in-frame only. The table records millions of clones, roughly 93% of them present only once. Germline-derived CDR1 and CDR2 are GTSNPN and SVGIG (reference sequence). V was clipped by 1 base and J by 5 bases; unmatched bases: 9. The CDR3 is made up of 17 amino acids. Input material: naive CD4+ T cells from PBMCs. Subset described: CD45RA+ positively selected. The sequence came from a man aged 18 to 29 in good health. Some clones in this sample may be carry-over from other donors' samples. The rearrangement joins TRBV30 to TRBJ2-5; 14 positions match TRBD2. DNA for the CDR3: TGTGCCTGGAGTGCGACTAGCGGGAGGGCCATGACGGAGACCCAGTACTTC. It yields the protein CAWSATSGRAMTETQYF.